These T cell receptor beta chains were read from a single sample in a study of T cells after yellow fever vaccination. TCRdb itself ran the 5' RACE reads through MiXCR, one entry per CDR3 protein. The sample carries roughly 5,200 distinct CDR3 sequences, under 10% recorded once. The sequencing here drew on PBMCs, either bulk or a sorted T-cell subset (CD4+, CD8+, memory, or dextramer-sorted; not recorded which), taken 15 days after the yellow fever booster vaccination. Source of these receptors: a man aged 30 to 39 who received the YFV17D yellow fever vaccine. The CDR3 runs from the conserved cysteine through the conserved F or W. The D gene is left open where the match is weak. The size entry is marked missing in some rows and otherwise reads once, few, many or a size class.

TRBJ2-2 medium-sized TRBD1 TRBV24-1 TGTGCCACCAGTGAACCTGACAGGGGGAACACCGGGGAGCTGTTTTTT CATSEPDRGNTGELFF
TRBJ2-3 medium-sized NA TRBV3-1 TGTGCCAGCAGCCCCCGGGGCCCCACGACAGATACGCAGTATTTT CASSPRGPTTDTQYF
TRBJ2-3 medium-sized NA TRBV10-1 TGCGCCAGCAGTGAGTCCAGGGGTAGCACAGATACGCAGTATTTT CASSESRGSTDTQYF
TRBJ2-5 medium-sized NA TRBV20-1 TGCAGTGCCCTAAAGAGGCGGGTAAAAGAGACCCAGTACTTC CSALKRRVKETQYF
TRBJ2-1 many NA TRBV7-2 TGTGCCAGCAGCTTTGGTTCCAGGGCCAATGAGCAGTTCTTC CASSFGSRANEQFF
TRBJ2-1 many TRBD2 TRBV20-1 TGCTGTGCTAGAGAATATAGCGGGAGGAACGACTACAATGAGCAGTTCTTC CCAREYSGRNDYNEQFF
TRBJ1-2 NA NA TRBV7-2 TGTGCCAGCAGCTTACATCAGGGACCAACTACCGGCTACACCTTC CASSLHQGPTTGYTF
TRBJ2-7 medium-sized TRBD1 TRBV20-1 TGCAGTGCTAGGGACAGGAGGCTAACCTACGAGCAGTACTTC CSARDRRLTYEQYF
TRBJ2-7 few NA TRBV7-9 TGTGCCAGCAGCTTAGGCAGTACCCTCAACGAGCAGTACTTC CASSLGSTLNEQYF
TRBJ2-5 medium-sized TRBD2 TRBV20-1 TGCAGTGCTGGGGGACTAGCAGCTCGGGGGACCCAGTACTTC CSAGGLAARGTQYF
TRBJ2-7 many NA TRBV19 TGTGCCAGTAGTGTGACAGTAACCTACGAGCAGTACTTC CASSVTVTYEQYF
TRBJ2-7 medium-sized TRBD1 TRBV30 TGTGCCTGGAGTGTGGGGGACAGGTACTACGAGCAGTACTTC CAWSVGDRYYEQYF
TRBJ2-1 NA TRBD2 TRBV7-9 TGTGCCGGCCGGACTAGCGGGACTTACAATGAGCAGTTCTTC CAGRTSGTYNEQFF
TRBJ1-5 many NA TRBV7-2 TGTGCCAGCAGCTTAAGTAGTGGGGATCAGCCCCAGCATTTT CASSLSSGDQPQHF
TRBJ1-1 medium-sized TRBD1 TRBV6-6 TGTGCCAGCAGTTACTCTAACACAGGGGGCAACCCTGAAGCTTTCTTT CASSYSNTGGNPEAFF
TRBJ1-1 medium-sized TRBD1 TRBV12-3/TRBV12-4 TGTGCCAGCAGTTCCCGACAGGGTTCTAACACTGAAGCTTTCTTT CASSSRQGSNTEAFF
TRBJ2-7 medium-sized TRBD2 TRBV6-2/TRBV6-3 TGTGCCAGTCGGCTAGCGGGAGCCTACGAGCAGTACTTC CASRLAGAYEQYF
TRBJ2-7 medium-sized TRBD2 TRBV3-1 TGTGCCAGCAGCCCACCGGGAGGGGCGTACGAGCAGTACTTC CASSPPGGAYEQYF
TRBJ2-7 medium-sized TRBD1 TRBV6-5 TGTGCCAGCAGCCCCGGACAGGCTTCCTACGAGCAGTACTTC CASSPGQASYEQYF
TRBJ2-1 medium-sized NA TRBV28 TGTGCCAGCAGTTTACCGGGCAGGGCACGTGAGCAGTTCTTC CASSLPGRAREQFF
TRBJ2-1 NA NA TRBV12-3/TRBV12-4 TGTGCCAGCAGTTTAGGGGGGAATAAGAATGAGCAGTTCTTC CASSLGGNKNEQFF
TRBJ2-1 medium-sized NA TRBV30 TGTGCCTGGAGTAAGGGGGAGGGCCGTCGCGAGCAGTTCTTC CAWSKGEGRREQFF
TRBJ2-7 medium-sized NA TRBV18 TGTGCCAGCTCACCAGAGGTTGGCGAGCAGTACTTC CASSPEVGEQYF
TRBJ1-2 medium-sized NA TRBV15 TGTGCCACCAGCAAAGCCTTACAAGTTGACTATGGCTACACCTTC CATSKALQVDYGYTF
TRBJ2-1 few NA TRBV20-1 TGCAGTGCTAGAGATATTCAGGGGAGGGTCTCCTACAATGAGCAGTTCTTC CSARDIQGRVSYNEQFF
TRBJ2-7 NA TRBD2 TRBV5-1 TGCGCCAGCAGCGCGGCCCAGGGGGGGACTAGCGCGGGAAGGGAGCAGTACTTC CASSAAQGGTSAGREQYF
TRBJ2-7 few TRBD1 TRBV4-2 TGTGCCAGCAGCCCGGGACAGGGGGACTACGAGCAGTACTTC CASSPGQGDYEQYF
TRBJ2-7 medium-sized TRBD1 TRBV6-6 TGTGCCAGCAGAAATCAGGGGGCTACCTACGAGCAGTACTTC CASRNQGATYEQYF
TRBJ2-3 medium-sized NA TRBV10-3 TGTGCCATCGGGGGGACGACAGGAGCAGATACGCAGTATTTT CAIGGTTGADTQYF
TRBJ2-3 medium-sized NA TRBV4-2 TGTGCCAGCAGCCAAGATCCCACAGATACGCAGTATTTT CASSQDPTDTQYF
TRBJ2-5 few TRBD1 TRBV7-9 TGTGCCAGCAGCCCTTGGGACAGCCAAGAGACCCAGTACTTC CASSPWDSQETQYF
TRBJ2-7 medium-sized NA TRBV27 TGCACCAGCATCATTTTTCCTCCCTTATCGGAATACGAGCAGTACTTC CTSIIFPPLSEYEQYF
TRBJ2-7 medium-sized NA TRBV18 TGTGCCAGCTCACCACCCGGGACCTCTTTTAAGCAGTACTTC CASSPPGTSFKQYF
TRBJ1-1 medium-sized NA TRBV5-4 TGTGCCTACCAGGATAACACTGAAGCTTTCTTT CAYQDNTEAFF
TRBJ2-2 medium-sized NA TRBV29-1 TGCAGCGCTACCTTGAGACAGTCCGGGGAGCTGTTTTTT CSATLRQSGELFF
TRBJ2-4 NA NA TRBV3-1 TGTGCCAGCAGCCAGACCGACCTTGTAGCCAAAAACATTCAGTACTTC CASSQTDLVAKNIQYF
TRBJ2-2 medium-sized TRBD2 TRBV10-3 TGTGCTACATGTAGCGGGACCGCGAACACCGGGGAGCTGTTTTTT CATCSGTANTGELFF
TRBJ1-1 medium-sized NA TRBV7-2 TGTGCCAGCAGCTTAGCTCGGGAGAACACTGAAGCTTTCTTT CASSLARENTEAFF
TRBJ2-1 medium-sized NA TRBV12-3/TRBV12-4 TGTGCCAGCAGTCCTCGTACTAGCTCCAATGAGCAGTTCTTC CASSPRTSSNEQFF
TRBJ2-1 NA TRBD1 TRBV7-4 TGTGCCACCAGGGGGCCTACCAAACATGAGCAGTTCTTC CATRGPTKHEQFF
TRBJ1-1 NA NA TRBV3-1 TGTGCCTCCTGCCAAGAAGAGACAGTGAACACTGAAGCTTTCTTT CASCQEETVNTEAFF
TRBJ1-3 medium-sized NA TRBV4-2 TGTGCCAGCAGCCAAGAAGTATACTCTGGAAACACCATATATTTT CASSQEVYSGNTIYF